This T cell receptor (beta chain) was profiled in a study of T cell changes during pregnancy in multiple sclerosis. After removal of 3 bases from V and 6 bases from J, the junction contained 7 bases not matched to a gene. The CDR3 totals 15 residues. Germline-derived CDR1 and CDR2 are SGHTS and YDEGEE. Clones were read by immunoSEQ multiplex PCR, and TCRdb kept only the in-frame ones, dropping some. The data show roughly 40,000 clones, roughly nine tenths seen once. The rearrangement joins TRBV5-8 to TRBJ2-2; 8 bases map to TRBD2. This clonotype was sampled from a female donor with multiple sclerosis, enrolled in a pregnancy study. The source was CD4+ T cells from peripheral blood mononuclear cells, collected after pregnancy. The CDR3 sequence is CASSWPGLGPGELFF. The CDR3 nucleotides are TGTGCCAGCAGCTGGCCGGGACTAGGCCCCGGGGAGCTGTTTTTT.